The 4 T cell receptor beta chains reported below all come from one sample, sequenced in a study of Graves' ophthalmopathy and Graves' hyperthyroidism (dated by TCRdb to the late 2010s). Sequencing instrument: Illumina HiSeq 2000. TCR beta CDR3 regions were amplified from RNA transcripts for repertoire sequencing. The first round was an RT-PCR using HTBI primers with the Qiagen OneStep RT-PCR kit, and this first round was followed by a second-round multiplex PCR, then size selection and purification. TCRdb reanalyzed the raw reads on its own, using fastp at Q25 for trimming and MiXCR for clone calling, and kept in-frame beta chains. When rows share a CDR3 protein, they turn into one entry using the most common DNA and genes. Within this sample are about 39,000 distinct CDR3 sequences, with roughly 49% of them counted one time only. Of the sample, roughly 26% is held by the ten largest clones. Sequencing was done on a sample of peripheral blood. The receptors derive from an adult woman with stable Graves' hyperthyroidism.

The V gene is TRBV29-1, the J gene TRBJ1-2; perhaps TRBD1 as D (5 bases). This CDR3 has 12 amino acids. V was shortened by 6 bases and J by 2 bases, with 10 bases between the two germline ends. The germline gives CDR1 SQVTM, CDR2 ANQGSEA. CDR3 residues: CSVSPGNYGYTF. As DNA, the CDR3 is TGCAGCGTCTCCCCAGGGAACTATGGCTACACCTTC.

The chain links TRBV10-3 to TRBJ1-5, with a possible D match to TRBD1 (5 bases). The ends were cut back, 4 bases at V and 2 bases at J, with 15 bases in the middle. Germline V gene sequence: CDR1 ENHRY, CDR2 SYGVKD. The CDR3 contains 16 residues. CDR3 in amino acids: CAISGGGAPGNQPQHF. CDR3 coding DNA: TGTGCCATCAGTGGGGGCGGGGCGCCTGGCAATCAGCCCCAGCATTTT.

This clonotype appeared many times. The chain employs TRBV29-1 and TRBJ1-2; the match to TRBD1 covers 11 bases. Germline trimming cut 4 bases from V and 7 bases from J; bases unmatched to any gene: 5. The CDR3 is 13 residues long. Germline loops: CDR1 SQVTM, CDR2 ANQGSEA. The CDR3 coding sequence is TGCAGCGTTGGGACAGGGGGCGCATCTGGCTACACCTTC. It specifies CSVGTGGASGYTF.

There are a few counts of this clonotype. The chain couples TRBV20-1 to TRBJ2-1; 9 bases align to TRBD2. CDR3 size: 13 residues. Per the germline V gene, CDR1 is DFQATT and CDR2 is SNEGSKA (reference sequence). J lost 7 bases, V lost 3 bases, and 4 bases had no gene match. CDR3 in amino acids: CSARVTSGNEQFF. The CDR3 nucleotides read TGCAGTGCTAGGGTGACTAGCGGTAATGAGCAGTTCTTC.